These T cell receptor beta chains were read from a single sample in a study of beta chain features in type 1 diabetes. Assay used: immunoSEQ multiplex PCR; TCRdb lists only in-frame clones, some missing. The top ten clones hold 0.4% to 0.5% of a sample with 130,000 to 150,000 clones, approximately 52% of them seen once. The sample comprised Tregs from blood. These receptors were collected from a man between 18 and 29 years old in good health. The CDR3 runs from the conserved cysteine through the conserved F or W. The D gene is left open where the match is weak. Not all rows give a size; the values are once, few, many and, for expanded clones, a class.

J gene: TRBJ2-3
clone size: NA
V gene: TRBV4-3
D gene: TRBD2
CDR3 length: 17
CDR3 DNA: TGCGCCAGCAGCCAAGATAAGTACGGGGGGATCACAGATACGCAGTATTTT
CDR3 protein: CASSQDKYGGITDTQYF

J gene: TRBJ2-5
clone size: few
V gene: TRBV5-1
D gene: NA
CDR3 length: 13
CDR3 DNA: TGCGCCAGCAGCTCCGCCGGGAGAGCGACCCAGTACTTC
CDR3 protein: CASSSAGRATQYF

J gene: TRBJ2-7
clone size: NA
V gene: TRBV11-2
D gene: TRBD2
CDR3 length: 15
CDR3 DNA: TGTGCCAGCAGCTTAGGACTAGCGGGAGGATACGAGCAGTACTTC
CDR3 protein: CASSLGLAGGYEQYF

J gene: TRBJ2-7
clone size: few
V gene: TRBV19
D gene: TRBD1
CDR3 length: 16
CDR3 DNA: TGTGCCAGTAGTATACGCGGACAGGGTAACTCCTACGAGCAGTACTTC
CDR3 protein: CASSIRGQGNSYEQYF

J gene: TRBJ2-5
clone size: NA
V gene: TRBV20-1
D gene: NA
CDR3 length: 11
CDR3 DNA: TGCAGTGCGACAGTTCAAGAGACCCAGTACTTC
CDR3 protein: CSATVQETQYF

J gene: TRBJ2-1
clone size: NA
V gene: TRBV30
D gene: TRBD2
CDR3 length: 13
CDR3 DNA: TGTGCCTGGAGAAGATCTAGCGGGGTGGAGCAGTTCTTC
CDR3 protein: CAWRRSSGVEQFF

J gene: TRBJ2-7
clone size: few
V gene: TRBV30
D gene: NA
CDR3 length: 10
CDR3 DNA: TGTGCCGCCCTAGGGAGCGAGCAGTACTTC
CDR3 protein: CAALGSEQYF

J gene: TRBJ1-4
clone size: few
V gene: TRBV7-2
D gene: NA
CDR3 length: 15
CDR3 DNA: TGTGCCAGCAGCTTAGGGGGGGGCGCTTGGGAAAAACTGTTTTTT
CDR3 protein: CASSLGGGAWEKLFF

J gene: TRBJ2-7
clone size: NA
V gene: TRBV5-1
D gene: NA
CDR3 length: 13
CDR3 DNA: TGCGCCAGCAGCTTCGGAGGGGCCTACGAGCAGTACTTC
CDR3 protein: CASSFGGAYEQYF

J gene: TRBJ2-1
clone size: few
V gene: TRBV11-2
D gene: NA
CDR3 length: 13
CDR3 DNA: TGTGCCAGCAGCTTGGGCCCTTACAATGAGCAGTTCTTC
CDR3 protein: CASSLGPYNEQFF

J gene: TRBJ2-7
clone size: once
V gene: TRBV30
D gene: TRBD2
CDR3 length: 15
CDR3 DNA: TGTGCCTGGGAGGTAAAGCGGGGGGTCTCCTACGAGCAGTACTTC
CDR3 protein: CAWEVKRGVSYEQYF

J gene: TRBJ2-6
clone size: NA
V gene: TRBV4-2
D gene: NA
CDR3 length: 18
CDR3 DNA: TGTGCCAGCAGCCAAGACTTAATAGGGGCGGCTGGGGCCAACGTCCTGACTTTC
CDR3 protein: CASSQDLIGAAGANVLTF

J gene: TRBJ2-1
clone size: NA
V gene: TRBV29-1
D gene: TRBD1
CDR3 length: 15
CDR3 DNA: TGCAGCGTGGCCTCCGGGACAGGACGCAACAATGAGCAGTTCTTC
CDR3 protein: CSVASGTGRNNEQFF

J gene: TRBJ2-3
clone size: few
V gene: TRBV11-2
D gene: TRBD2
CDR3 length: 14
CDR3 DNA: TGTGCCAGCAGGGGACTAGCCGGCACAGATACGCAGTATTTT
CDR3 protein: CASRGLAGTDTQYF

J gene: TRBJ1-1
clone size: NA
V gene: TRBV18
D gene: NA
CDR3 length: 13
CDR3 DNA: TGTGCCAGCTCACCGGCGGCTAACACTGAAGCTTTCTTT
CDR3 protein: CASSPAANTEAFF

J gene: TRBJ2-3
clone size: once
V gene: TRBV15
D gene: NA
CDR3 length: 13
CDR3 DNA: TGTGCCACCAGGCTTCCGGGCACAGATACGCAGTATTTT
CDR3 protein: CATRLPGTDTQYF

J gene: TRBJ2-5
clone size: NA
V gene: TRBV11-2
D gene: NA
CDR3 length: 13
CDR3 DNA: TGTGCCAGCAGCCAGGGGTTCCAAGAGACCCAGTACTTC
CDR3 protein: CASSQGFQETQYF

J gene: TRBJ2-7
clone size: few
V gene: TRBV20-1
D gene: NA
CDR3 length: 10
CDR3 DNA: TGCAGTGCTGTAAATTACGAGCAGTACTTC
CDR3 protein: CSAVNYEQYF

J gene: TRBJ1-2
clone size: NA
V gene: TRBV27
D gene: TRBD1
CDR3 length: 13
CDR3 DNA: TGTGCCAGCAGTCTCAGGGGGCGGGGTGGCTACACCTTC
CDR3 protein: CASSLRGRGGYTF

J gene: TRBJ2-1
clone size: NA
V gene: TRBV5-4
D gene: NA
CDR3 length: 12
CDR3 DNA: TGTGCCAGCAGCTTGGATCTCGGTGAGCAGTTCTTC
CDR3 protein: CASSLDLGEQFF

J gene: TRBJ2-1
clone size: NA
V gene: TRBV14
D gene: NA
CDR3 length: 13
CDR3 DNA: TGTGCCAGCAGCCAAGGGGTTATTAGAGGGCAGTTCTTC
CDR3 protein: CASSQGVIRGQFF

J gene: TRBJ1-5
clone size: NA
V gene: TRBV6-6
D gene: NA
CDR3 length: 15
CDR3 DNA: TGTGCCAGCAGTTACATCCGGTTGAGCAATCAGCCCCAGCATTTT
CDR3 protein: CASSYIRLSNQPQHF

J gene: TRBJ1-2
clone size: NA
V gene: TRBV7-2
D gene: NA
CDR3 length: 16
CDR3 DNA: TGTGCCAGCAGCTTATTCGGAGGGTGGAGTTCCCATGGCTACACCTTC
CDR3 protein: CASSLFGGWSSHGYTF

J gene: TRBJ2-1
clone size: few
V gene: TRBV2
D gene: TRBD2
CDR3 length: 16
CDR3 DNA: TGTGCCAGCAGCCTGCGCGGGAGTCGCGTGGACAATGAGCAGTTCTTC
CDR3 protein: CASSLRGSRVDNEQFF

J gene: TRBJ1-2
clone size: NA
V gene: TRBV10-3
D gene: TRBD1
CDR3 length: 16
CDR3 DNA: TGTGCCATCAGCGTTGGGTCGGGACAGGGGCACTATGGCTACACCTTC
CDR3 protein: CAISVGSGQGHYGYTF